The clone carrying this TCR beta chain was seen more than once but under ten times. This sample is part of a study of T-cell memory formation after mild COVID-19. The V end lost 4 bases, the J end lost 7 bases, and 7 bases lay between the germline ends. CDR1 and CDR2 from the germline V gene are LGHDT and YNNKEL (reference sequence). This CDR3 contains 12 residues. One entry per CDR3 protein, called by TCRdb with MiXCR from the 5' RACE reads. Of 250,000 to 300,000 distinct CDR3 sequences listed, about a sixth are singletons. Sample: PBMCs or a T cell subset sorted from them (not recorded which). This clonotype was sampled from a young man who had mild COVID-19 (a few samples of this study predate the infection). Cell type and time point are not known. The chain joins TRBV3-1 to TRBJ1-4; D unresolved. CDR3 region: CASSRAGEKLFF. Here the CDR3 DNA reads TGTGCCAGCAGCCGCGCGGGTGAAAAACTGTTTTTT.